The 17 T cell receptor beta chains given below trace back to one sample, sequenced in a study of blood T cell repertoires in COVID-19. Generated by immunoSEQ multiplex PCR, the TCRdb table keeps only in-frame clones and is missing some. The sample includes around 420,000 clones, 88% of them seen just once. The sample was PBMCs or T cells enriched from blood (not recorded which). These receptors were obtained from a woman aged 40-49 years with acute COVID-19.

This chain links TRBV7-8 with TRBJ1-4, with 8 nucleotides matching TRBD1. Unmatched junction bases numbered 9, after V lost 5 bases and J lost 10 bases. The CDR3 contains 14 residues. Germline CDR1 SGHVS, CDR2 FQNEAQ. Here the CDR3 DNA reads TGTGCCAGCAGCCCTGGACAGGGTCAAGGAAAACTGTTTTTT. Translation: CASSPGQGQGKLFF.

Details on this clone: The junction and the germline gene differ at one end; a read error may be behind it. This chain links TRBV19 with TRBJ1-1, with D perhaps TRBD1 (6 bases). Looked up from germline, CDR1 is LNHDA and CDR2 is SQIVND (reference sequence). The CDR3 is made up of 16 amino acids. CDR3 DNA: TGTGCCAGTAGTATAAGGGAGGGACAAGGAAACATTGAAGCTTTCTTT. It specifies CASSIREGQGNIEAFF. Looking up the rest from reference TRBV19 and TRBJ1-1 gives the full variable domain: DGGITQSPKYLFRKEGQNVTLSCEQNLNHDAMYWYRQDPGQGLRLIYYSQIVNDFQKGDIAEGYSVSREKKESFPLTVTSAQKNPTAFYLCASSIREGQGNIEAFFGQGTRLTVV.

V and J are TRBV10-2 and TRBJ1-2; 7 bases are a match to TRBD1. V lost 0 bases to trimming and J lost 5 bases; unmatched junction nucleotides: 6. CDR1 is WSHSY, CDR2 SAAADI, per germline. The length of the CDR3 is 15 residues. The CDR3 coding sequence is TGCGCCAGCAGTGAGTCGGCGACAGGGCCTTATGGCTACACCTTC. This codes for CASSESATGPYGYTF.

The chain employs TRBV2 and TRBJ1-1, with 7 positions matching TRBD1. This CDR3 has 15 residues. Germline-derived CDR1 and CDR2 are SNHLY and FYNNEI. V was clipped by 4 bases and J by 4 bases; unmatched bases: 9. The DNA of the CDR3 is TGTGCCAGCAGTGTGTCGCGACAGGGAACCACTGAAGCTTTCTTT. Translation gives CASSVSRQGTTEAFF. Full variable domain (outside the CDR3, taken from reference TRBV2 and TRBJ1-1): EPEVTQTPSHQVTQMGQEVILRCVPISNHLYFYWYRQILGQKVEFLVSFYNNEISEKSEIFDDQFSVERPDGSNFTLKIRSTKLEDSAMYFCASSVSRQGTTEAFFGQGTRLTVV.

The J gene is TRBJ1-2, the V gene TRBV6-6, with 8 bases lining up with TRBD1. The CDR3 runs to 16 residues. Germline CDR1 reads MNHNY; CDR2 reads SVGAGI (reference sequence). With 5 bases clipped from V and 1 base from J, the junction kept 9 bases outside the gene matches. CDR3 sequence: CASSGEGQGYNYGYTF. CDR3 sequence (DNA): TGTGCCAGCAGTGGAGAAGGACAGGGCTATAACTATGGCTACACCTTC.

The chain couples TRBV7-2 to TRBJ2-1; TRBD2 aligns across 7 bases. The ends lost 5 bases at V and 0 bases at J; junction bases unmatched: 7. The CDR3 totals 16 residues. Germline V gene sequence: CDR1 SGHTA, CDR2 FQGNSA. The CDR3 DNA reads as TGTGCCAGCAGCCGCAGCGGGGTTGACTCCTACAATGAGCAGTTCTTC. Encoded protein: CASSRSGVDSYNEQFF.

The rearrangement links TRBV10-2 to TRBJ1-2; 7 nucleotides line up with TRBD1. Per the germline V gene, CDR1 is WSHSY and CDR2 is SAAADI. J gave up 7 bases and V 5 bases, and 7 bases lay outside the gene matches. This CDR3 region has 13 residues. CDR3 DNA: TGCGCCAGCAGTCCACAGGGGTTGCTTGGCTACACCTTC. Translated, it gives CASSPQGLLGYTF.

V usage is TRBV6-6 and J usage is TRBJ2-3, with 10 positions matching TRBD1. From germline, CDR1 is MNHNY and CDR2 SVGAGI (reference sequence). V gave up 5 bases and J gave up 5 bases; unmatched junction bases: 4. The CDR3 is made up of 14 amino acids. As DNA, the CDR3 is TGTGCCAGCAGTCCGGGACAGGGGAGAGATACGCAGTATTTT. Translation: CASSPGQGRDTQYF.

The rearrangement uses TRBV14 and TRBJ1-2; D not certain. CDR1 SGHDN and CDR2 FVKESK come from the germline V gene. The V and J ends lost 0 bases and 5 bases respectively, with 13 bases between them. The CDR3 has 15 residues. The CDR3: CASSQDYGFRYGYTF. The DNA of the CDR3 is TGTGCCAGCAGCCAAGATTACGGGTTCCGGTATGGCTACACCTTC.

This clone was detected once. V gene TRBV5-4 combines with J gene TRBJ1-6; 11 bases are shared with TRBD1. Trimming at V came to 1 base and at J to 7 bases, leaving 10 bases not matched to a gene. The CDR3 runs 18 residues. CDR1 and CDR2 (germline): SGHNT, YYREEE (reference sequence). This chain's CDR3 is CASSLKFGQGAWNSPLHF. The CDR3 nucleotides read TGTGCCAGCAGCTTGAAGTTCGGACAGGGGGCCTGGAATTCACCCCTCCACTTT.

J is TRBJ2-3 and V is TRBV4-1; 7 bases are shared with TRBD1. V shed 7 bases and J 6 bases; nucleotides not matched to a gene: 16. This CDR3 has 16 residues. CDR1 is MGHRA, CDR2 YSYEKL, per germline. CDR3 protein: CASTRNSGQMTDTQYF. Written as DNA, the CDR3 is TGCGCCAGCACCAGAAACTCGGGACAGATGACCGATACGCAGTATTTT.

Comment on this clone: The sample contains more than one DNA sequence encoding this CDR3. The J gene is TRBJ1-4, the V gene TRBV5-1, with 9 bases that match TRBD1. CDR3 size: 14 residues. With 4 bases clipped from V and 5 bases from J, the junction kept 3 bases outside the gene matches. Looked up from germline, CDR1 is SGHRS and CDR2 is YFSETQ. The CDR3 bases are TGCGCCAGCAGCCCAGGGACAGGGAATGAAAAACTGTTTTTT. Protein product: CASSPGTGNEKLFF.

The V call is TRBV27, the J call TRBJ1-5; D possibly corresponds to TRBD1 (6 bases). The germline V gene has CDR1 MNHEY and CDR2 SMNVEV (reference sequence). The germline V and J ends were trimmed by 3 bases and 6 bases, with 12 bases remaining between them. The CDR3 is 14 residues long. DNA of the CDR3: TGTGCCAGCAGTTTCGTTAGGGGGAGTCAGCCCCAGCATTTT. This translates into CASSFVRGSQPQHF.

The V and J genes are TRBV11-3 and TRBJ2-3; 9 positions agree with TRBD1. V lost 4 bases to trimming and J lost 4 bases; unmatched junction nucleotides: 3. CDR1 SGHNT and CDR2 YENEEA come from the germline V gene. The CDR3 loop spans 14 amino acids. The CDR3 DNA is TGTGCCAGCAGCTCCGGGACAGGGTCAGATACGCAGTATTTT. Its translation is CASSSGTGSDTQYF.

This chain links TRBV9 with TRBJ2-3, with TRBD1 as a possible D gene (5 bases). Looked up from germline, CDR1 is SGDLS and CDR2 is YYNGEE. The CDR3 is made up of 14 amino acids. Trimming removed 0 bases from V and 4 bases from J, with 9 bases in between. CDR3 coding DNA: TGTGCCAGCAGCGTAGAGGGGTGGGCAGATACGCAGTATTTT. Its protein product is CASSVEGWADTQYF.

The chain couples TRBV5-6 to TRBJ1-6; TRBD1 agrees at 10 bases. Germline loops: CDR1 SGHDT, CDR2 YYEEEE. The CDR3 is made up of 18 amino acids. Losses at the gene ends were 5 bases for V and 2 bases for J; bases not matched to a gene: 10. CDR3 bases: TGTGCCAGCAGTAGCCCCCGGGACAGGGGTACCTATAATTCACCCCTCCACTTT. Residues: CASSSPRDRGTYNSPLHF.

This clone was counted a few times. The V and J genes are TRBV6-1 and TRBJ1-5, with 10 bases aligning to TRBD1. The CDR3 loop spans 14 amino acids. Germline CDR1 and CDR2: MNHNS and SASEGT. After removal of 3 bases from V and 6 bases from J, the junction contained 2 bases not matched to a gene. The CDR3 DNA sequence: TGTGCCAGCAGTGAGACAGGGGGCATTCAGCCCCAGCATTTT. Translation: CASSETGGIQPQHF.